The 5 T cell receptor beta chains below come from one sample, sequenced in a study of neurological immune-mediated disorders (dated by TCRdb to about 2019). Libraries were constructed by 5' RACE. TCRdb names Illumina HiSeq 2500 as the instrument used. TCRdb handled the public reads itself, with Q25 trimming in fastp and clone calling in MiXCR, and kept productive beta chains. Every CDR3 protein is listed once, alongside the most common genes and DNA of its rows. Counted in this sample were 60,000 to 70,000 distinct CDR3 sequences; 5.2% of them appeared once. The leading ten clones occupy roughly 5% of the sample. Sequencing was done on a sample of PBMCs. These receptors came from a human donor with multiple sclerosis. The donor label of this sample is uncertain.

This clonotype was observed many times. V is TRBV20-1 and J is TRBJ2-3; 8 bases map to TRBD1. The CDR3 extends over 16 amino acids. With V trimmed by 1 base and J by 1 base, 7 bases remained unmatched. Germline values: CDR1 DFQATT, CDR2 SNEGSKA (reference sequence). CDR3 sequence (DNA): TGCAGTGCTAGAGTCGGACAGGGTGAGCGCACAGATACGCAGTATTTT. This encodes CSARVGQGERTDTQYF.

Ten or more counts support this clonotype. The chain has TRBV9 and TRBJ1-4; no clear D gene. CDR3 length: 17 residues. Looked up from germline, CDR1 is SGDLS and CDR2 is YYNGEE. V dropped 0 bases and J dropped 4 bases, with 16 bases sitting between them. As DNA, the CDR3 is TGTGCCAGCAGCGTAGGACTAGGGCTGGGAGATAATGAAAAACTGTTTTTT. Its protein is CASSVGLGLGDNEKLFF.

This clonotype occurred many times. One end of the junction varies from germline; a read error may be responsible. The V call is TRBV3-1, the J call TRBJ1-6, with D uncertain. Germline values: CDR1 LGHDT, CDR2 YNNKEL (reference sequence). The CDR3 sequence is 12 residues long. CDR3 protein: CASSHTEGSLLF. The CDR3 bases are TGTGCCAGCAGCCATACAGAGGGCTCCCTACTTTTT.

The chain couples TRBV19 to TRBJ2-1, with TRBD2 matching over 10 bases. With 3 bases clipped from V and 8 bases from J, the junction kept 7 bases outside the gene matches. The germline V gene has CDR1 LNHDA and CDR2 SQIVND (reference sequence). CDR3 length: 15 amino acids. CDR3 bases: TGTGCCAGTAGTATGCGAACTAGCGGGGTCCATGAGCAGTTCTTC. It yields the protein CASSMRTSGVHEQFF.

This clonotype came up many times. CDR3 amino acids: CASSFPRTGRAQGELFF. CDR3 coding DNA: TGTGCCAGCAGTTTCCCCCGGACAGGCCGCGCGCAGGGGGAGCTGTTTTTT. This chain joins TRBV12-3 or TRBV12-4 and TRBJ2-2; 7 bases line up with TRBD1. The CDR3 is 17 amino acids. V lost 3 bases to trimming and J lost 8 bases; unmatched junction nucleotides: 15.